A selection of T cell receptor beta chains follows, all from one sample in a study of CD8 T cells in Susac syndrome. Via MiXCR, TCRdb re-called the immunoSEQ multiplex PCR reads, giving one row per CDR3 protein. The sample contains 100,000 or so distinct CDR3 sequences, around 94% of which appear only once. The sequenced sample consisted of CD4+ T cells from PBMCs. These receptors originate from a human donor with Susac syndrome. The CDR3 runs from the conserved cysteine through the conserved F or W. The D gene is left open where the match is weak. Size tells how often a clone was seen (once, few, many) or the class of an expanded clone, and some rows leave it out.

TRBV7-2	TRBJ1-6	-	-	TGTGCCAGCAGCTTAATGGGGAGCTCCTATAATTCACCCCTCCACTTT	CASSLMGSSYNSPLHF
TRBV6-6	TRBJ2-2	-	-	TGTGCCAGCGGGTCCTCGAACACCGGGGAGCTGTTTTTT	CASGSSNTGELFF
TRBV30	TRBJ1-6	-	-	TGTGCCTGGATCGAGGACCTGAAGTGGAATTCACCCCTCCACTTT	CAWIEDLKWNSPLHF
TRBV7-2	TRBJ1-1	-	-	TGTGCCAGCAGCCAGGGACCGGGCACTGAAGCTTTCTTT	CASSQGPGTEAFF
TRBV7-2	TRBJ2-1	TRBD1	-	TGTGCCAGCGGACAGGACTCCTACAATGAGCAGTTCTTC	CASGQDSYNEQFF
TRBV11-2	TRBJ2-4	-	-	TGTGCCAGCAGCTCCTTACAGGGCCCTCTGGCCAAAAACATTCAGTACTTC	CASSSLQGPLAKNIQYF
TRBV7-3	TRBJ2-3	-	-	TGTGCCAGCAGCCCCCGCCCGTCCCCCGATACGCAGTATTTT	CASSPRPSPDTQYF
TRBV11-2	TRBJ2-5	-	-	TGTGCCAGCAGCCGCCGAGAGACCCAGTACTTC	CASSRRETQYF
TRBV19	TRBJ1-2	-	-	TGTGCCAGTAGTCCCGAACGGGGAGTACCTTATGGCTACACCTTC	CASSPERGVPYGYTF
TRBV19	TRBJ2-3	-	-	TGTGCCAGTAGTATAGAGGGCAGGCGCACAGATACGCAGTATTTT	CASSIEGRRTDTQYF
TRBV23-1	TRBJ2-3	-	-	TGCGCCAGCAGTCAGGGGGACACTACAGATACGCAGTATTTT	CASSQGDTTDTQYF
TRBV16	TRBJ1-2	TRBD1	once	TGTGCCAGCAGCCGAATGGGACAGGGCAACTATGGCTACACCTTC	CASSRMGQGNYGYTF
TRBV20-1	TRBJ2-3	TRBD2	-	TGCAGTGCCCCGACTAGCGGGGGGGACACAGATACGCAGTATTTT	CSAPTSGGDTDTQYF
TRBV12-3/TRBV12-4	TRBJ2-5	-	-	TGTGCCAGCAGACTGGGGAAAGGGGAGACCCAGTACTTC	CASRLGKGETQYF
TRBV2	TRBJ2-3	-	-	TGTGCCAGCGTTCAGAGCCCCCTCTCAGATACGCAGTATTTT	CASVQSPLSDTQYF
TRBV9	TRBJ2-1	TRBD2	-	TGTGCCAGCAGCGCAAGCGGGGGGGCCTACAATGAGCAGTTCTTC	CASSASGGAYNEQFF
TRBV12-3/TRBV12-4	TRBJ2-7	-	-	TGTGCCAGCAGTTTTTTGGGGGCGCGGGCCTACGAGCAGTACTTC	CASSFLGARAYEQYF
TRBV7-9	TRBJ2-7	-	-	TGTGCCAGCAGCCCCCATTCCTACGAGCAGTACTTC	CASSPHSYEQYF
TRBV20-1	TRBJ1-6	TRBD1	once	TGCAGTGCTTCCGGGACAGAAATGAGCTCCTATAATTCACCCCTCCACTTT	CSASGTEMSSYNSPLHF
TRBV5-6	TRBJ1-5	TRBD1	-	TGTGCCAGCAGCTCTTGGGGACAGGTTGGTCAGCCCCAGCATTTT	CASSSWGQVGQPQHF
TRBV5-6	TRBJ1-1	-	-	TGTGCCAGCAGCCAAGACAGTTACGGCACTGAAGCTTTCTTT	CASSQDSYGTEAFF
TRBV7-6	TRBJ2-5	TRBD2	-	TGTGCCAGCAGCACCAAGGTCCGGGGGGGCCCAGAGACCCAGTACTTC	CASSTKVRGGPETQYF
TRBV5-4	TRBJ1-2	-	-	TGTGCCAGCAGCCCACCGGGGTTCTATGGCTACACCTTC	CASSPPGFYGYTF
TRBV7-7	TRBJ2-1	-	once	TGTGCTAGCAGCTTAGGGGGGGCGATGGACAATGAGCAGTTCTTC	CASSLGGAMDNEQFF
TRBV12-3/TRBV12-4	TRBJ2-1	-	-	TGTGCCAGTTCAAGGGGGGGGACCTACAATGAGCAGTTCTTC	CASSRGGTYNEQFF
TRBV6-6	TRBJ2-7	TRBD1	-	TGTGCCAGCAGTTACTCGGGACAGCCCTACGAGCAGTACTTC	CASSYSGQPYEQYF
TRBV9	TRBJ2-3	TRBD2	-	TGTGCCAGCAGCTTAGCGGGACTCACAGATACGCAGTATTTT	CASSLAGLTDTQYF
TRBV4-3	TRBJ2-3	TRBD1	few	TGCGCCAGCAGCCAGCGAGGGGGCGCAGATACGCAGTATTTT	CASSQRGGADTQYF
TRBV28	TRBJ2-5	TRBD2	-	TGTGCCAGCAGGCTGAGCGGGGGGTTCCAAGAGACCCAGTACTTC	CASRLSGGFQETQYF
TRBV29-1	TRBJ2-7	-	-	TGCAGCGTTGATTGGGTAACTGACAGTTCCTACGAGCAGTACTTC	CSVDWVTDSSYEQYF
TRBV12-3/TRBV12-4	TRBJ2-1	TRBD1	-	TGTGCCAGCAGTCCGGACAGGTACAATGAGCAGTTCTTC	CASSPDRYNEQFF
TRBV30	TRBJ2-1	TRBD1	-	TGTGCCTGGGACAGGGGTGGGGAGCAGTTCTTC	CAWDRGGEQFF
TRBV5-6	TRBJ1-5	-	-	TGTGCCAGCAGCTCACCCTCAAGCAATCAGCCCCAGCATTTT	CASSSPSSNQPQHF
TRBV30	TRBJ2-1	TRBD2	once	TGTGCCTGGTTAACTAGCGGCCCTTACAATGAGCAGTTCTTC	CAWLTSGPYNEQFF
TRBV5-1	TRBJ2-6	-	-	TGCGCCAGCAGCTTGTCCTCTGGGGCCAACGTCCTGACTTTC	CASSLSSGANVLTF
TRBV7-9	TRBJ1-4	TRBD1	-	TGTGCCAGCAGCTCGCAAACAGGGGGCGCTGAGAAAAAACTGTTTTTT	CASSSQTGGAEKKLFF
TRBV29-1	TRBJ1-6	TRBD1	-	TGCAGCGTGGAACAGGGGCCGAATTCACCCCTCCACTTT	CSVEQGPNSPLHF
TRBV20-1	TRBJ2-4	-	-	TGCAGTGCTAAGACGTCCGGGAACATTCAGTACTTC	CSAKTSGNIQYF
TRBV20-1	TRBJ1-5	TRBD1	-	TGCAGTGCTAGATGGCAGGGGGCGACTCAGCCCCAGCATTTT	CSARWQGATQPQHF
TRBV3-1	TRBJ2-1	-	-	TGTGCCAGCAGATTCCAGAAGAATGAGCAGTTCTTC	CASRFQKNEQFF
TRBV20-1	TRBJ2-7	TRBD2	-	TGCAGTGCTAGAGATGTGGGCGGGGGGGGCTCCTACGAGCAGTACTTC	CSARDVGGGGSYEQYF
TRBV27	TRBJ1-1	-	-	TGTGCCAGCAGTTTCTCCCAGATCATGGGGAACACTGAAGCTTTCTTT	CASSFSQIMGNTEAFF
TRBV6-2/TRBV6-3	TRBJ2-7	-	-	TGTGCCAGCAGCACGACTAGCTACGAGCAGTACTTC	CASSTTSYEQYF
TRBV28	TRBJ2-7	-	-	TGTGCCAGCAGTTTTACAGGGTCAGCCTACGAGCAGTACTTC	CASSFTGSAYEQYF
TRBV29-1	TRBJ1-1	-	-	TGCAGCGTCCCGGGCCCAGGAACGATGAACACTGAAGCTTTCTTT	CSVPGPGTMNTEAFF
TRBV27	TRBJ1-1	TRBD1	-	TGTGCCAGCAGTACTAAAGCCGGGACAGGGGGCACTGAAGCTTTCTTT	CASSTKAGTGGTEAFF
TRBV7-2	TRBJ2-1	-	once	TGTGCCAGCAGCTCCCTGGGGCTACCCGTTAATGAGCAGTTCTTC	CASSSLGLPVNEQFF
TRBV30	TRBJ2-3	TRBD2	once	TGTGCCTGGAGTTGGGGCGGACCGGCCGGGGGGGATACGCAGTATTTT	CAWSWGGPAGGDTQYF
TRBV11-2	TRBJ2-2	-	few	TGTGCCAGCAGCTTAATCAGGGCGGCCGGGGAGCTGTTTTTT	CASSLIRAAGELFF
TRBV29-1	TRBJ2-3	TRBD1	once	TGCAGCTACGGACAGGAACCCACAGATACGCAGTATTTT	CSYGQEPTDTQYF
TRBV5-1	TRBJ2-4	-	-	TGCGCCAGCTCCTCCGGGGGAAACATTCAGTACTTC	CASSSGGNIQYF
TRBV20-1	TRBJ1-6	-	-	TGCAGTGCTAGTTTCGTTTTATTAGATTCACCCCTCCACTTT	CSASFVLLDSPLHF
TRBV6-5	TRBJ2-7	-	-	TGTGCCAGCAGGCACACGACACGAACCTACGAGCAGTACTTC	CASRHTTRTYEQYF
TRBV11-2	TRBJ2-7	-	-	TGTGCCAGCCGCGAGGCAGGGGCCTACGAGCAGTACTTC	CASREAGAYEQYF
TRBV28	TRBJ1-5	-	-	TGTGCCAGCAGTTCCGTGGAGGGCAATCAGCCCCAGCATTTT	CASSSVEGNQPQHF
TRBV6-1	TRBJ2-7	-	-	TGTGCCAGCAGTGAAGCTTGGCAGGCGGGCTACGAGCAGTACTTC	CASSEAWQAGYEQYF
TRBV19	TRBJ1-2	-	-	TGTGCCAGTCGGTCAGGGTTTTACCATGGCTACACCTTC	CASRSGFYHGYTF
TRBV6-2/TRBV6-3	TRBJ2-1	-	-	TGTGCCAGCAGTTCGGGACGGAATGAGCAGTTCTTC	CASSSGRNEQFF
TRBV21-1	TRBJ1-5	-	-	TGTGCCAGCAGCAAAGGGGACCGACTTAATCAGCCCCAGCATTTT	CASSKGDRLNQPQHF
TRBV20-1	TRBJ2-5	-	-	TGCAGTGCTAGCCAGGGGGAGACCCAGTACTTC	CSASQGETQYF